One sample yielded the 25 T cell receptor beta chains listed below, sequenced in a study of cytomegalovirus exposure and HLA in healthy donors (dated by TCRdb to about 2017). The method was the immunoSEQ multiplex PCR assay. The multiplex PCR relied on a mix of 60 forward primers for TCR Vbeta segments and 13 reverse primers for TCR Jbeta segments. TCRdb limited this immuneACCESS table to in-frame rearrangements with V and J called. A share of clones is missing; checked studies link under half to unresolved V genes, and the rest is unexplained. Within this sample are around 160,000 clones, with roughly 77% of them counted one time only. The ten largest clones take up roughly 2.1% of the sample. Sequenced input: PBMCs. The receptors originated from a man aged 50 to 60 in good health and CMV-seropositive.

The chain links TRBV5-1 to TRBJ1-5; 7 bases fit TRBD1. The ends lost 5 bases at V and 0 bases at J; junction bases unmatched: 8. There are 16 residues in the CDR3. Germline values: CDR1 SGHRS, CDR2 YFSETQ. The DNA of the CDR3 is TGCGCCAGCAGACTATATACAGGGGATAGCAATCAGCCCCAGCATTTT. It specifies CASRLYTGDSNQPQHF.

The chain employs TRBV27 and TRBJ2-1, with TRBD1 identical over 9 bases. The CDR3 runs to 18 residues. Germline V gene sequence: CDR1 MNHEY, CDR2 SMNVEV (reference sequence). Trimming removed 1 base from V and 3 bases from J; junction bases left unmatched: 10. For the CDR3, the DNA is TGTGCCAGCAGTTTATTACATCCGGGACAGGGCTTCTACAATGAGCAGTTCTTC. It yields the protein CASSLLHPGQGFYNEQFF.

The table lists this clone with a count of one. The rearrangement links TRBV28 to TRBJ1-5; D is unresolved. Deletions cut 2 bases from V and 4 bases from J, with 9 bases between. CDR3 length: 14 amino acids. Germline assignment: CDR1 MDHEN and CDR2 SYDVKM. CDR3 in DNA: TGTGCCAGCAGTTTAGTAGGCAGGAATCAGCCCCAGCATTTT. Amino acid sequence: CASSLVGRNQPQHF.

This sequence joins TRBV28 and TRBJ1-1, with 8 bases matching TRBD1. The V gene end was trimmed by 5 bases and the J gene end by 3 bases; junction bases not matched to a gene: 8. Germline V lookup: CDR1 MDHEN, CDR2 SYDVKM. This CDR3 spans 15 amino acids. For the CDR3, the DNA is TGTGCCAGCAGTCGCGGACAGGGCTTGTACACTGAAGCTTTCTTT. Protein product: CASSRGQGLYTEAFF.

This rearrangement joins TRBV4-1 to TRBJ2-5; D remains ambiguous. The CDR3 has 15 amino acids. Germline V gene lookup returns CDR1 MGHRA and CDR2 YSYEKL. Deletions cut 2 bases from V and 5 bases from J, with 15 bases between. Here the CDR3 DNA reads TGCGCCAGCAGCCAAAATGCGTACAGTCGGGAGACCCAGTACTTC. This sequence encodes CASSQNAYSRETQYF.

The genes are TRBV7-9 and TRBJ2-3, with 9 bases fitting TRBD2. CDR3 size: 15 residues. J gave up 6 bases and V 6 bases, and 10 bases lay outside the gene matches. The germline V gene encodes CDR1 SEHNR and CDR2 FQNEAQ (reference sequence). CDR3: CASRTAGGAGDTQYF. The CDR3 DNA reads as TGTGCCAGCAGGACAGCGGGGGGCGCAGGGGATACGCAGTATTTT.

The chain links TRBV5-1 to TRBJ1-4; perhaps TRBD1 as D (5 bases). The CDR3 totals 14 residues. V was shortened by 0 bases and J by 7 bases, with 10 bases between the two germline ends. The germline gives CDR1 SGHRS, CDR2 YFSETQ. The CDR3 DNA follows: TGCGCCAGCAGCTTGGCCGGACACAGTGAAAAACTGTTTTTT. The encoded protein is CASSLAGHSEKLFF.

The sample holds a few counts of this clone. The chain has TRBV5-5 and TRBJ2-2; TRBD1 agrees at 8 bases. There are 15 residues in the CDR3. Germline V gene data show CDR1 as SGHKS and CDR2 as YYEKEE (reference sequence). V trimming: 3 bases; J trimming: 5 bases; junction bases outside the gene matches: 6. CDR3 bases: TGTGCCAGCAGCTCGTTTACAGGGGGAACCGGGGAGCTGTTTTTT. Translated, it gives CASSSFTGGTGELFF. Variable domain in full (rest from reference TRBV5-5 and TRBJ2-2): DAGVTQSPTHLIKTRGQQVTLRCSPISGHKSVSWYQQVLGQGPQFIFQYYEKEERGRGNFPDRFSARQFPNYSSELNVNALLLGDSALYLCASSSFTGGTGELFFGEGSRLTVL.

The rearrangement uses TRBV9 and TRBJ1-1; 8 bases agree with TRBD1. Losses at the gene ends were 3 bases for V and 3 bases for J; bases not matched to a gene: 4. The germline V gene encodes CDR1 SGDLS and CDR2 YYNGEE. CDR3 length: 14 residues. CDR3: CASSDTTGDTEAFF. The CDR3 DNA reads TGTGCCAGCAGCGACACGACAGGGGACACTGAAGCTTTCTTT.

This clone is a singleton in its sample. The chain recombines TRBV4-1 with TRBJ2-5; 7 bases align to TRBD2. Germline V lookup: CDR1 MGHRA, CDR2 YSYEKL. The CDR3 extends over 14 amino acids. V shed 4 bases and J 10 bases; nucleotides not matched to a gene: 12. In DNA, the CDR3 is TGCGCCAGCAGCCCGGGACTCCCGGGGAGGGACCAGTACTTC. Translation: CASSPGLPGRDQYF.

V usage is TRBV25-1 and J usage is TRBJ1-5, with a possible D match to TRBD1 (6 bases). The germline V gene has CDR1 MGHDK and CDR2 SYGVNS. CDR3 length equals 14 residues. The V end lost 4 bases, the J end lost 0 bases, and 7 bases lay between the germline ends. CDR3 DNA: TGTGCCAGCAGTGCGACAGGTAGCAATCAGCCCCAGCATTTT. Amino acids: CASSATGSNQPQHF. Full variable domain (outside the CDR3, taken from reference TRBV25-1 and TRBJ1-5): EADIYQTPRYLVIGTGKKITLECSQTMGHDKMYWYQQDPGMELHLIHYSYGVNSTEKGDLSSESTVSRIRTEHFPLTLESARPSHTSQYLCASSATGSNQPQHFGDGTRLSIL.

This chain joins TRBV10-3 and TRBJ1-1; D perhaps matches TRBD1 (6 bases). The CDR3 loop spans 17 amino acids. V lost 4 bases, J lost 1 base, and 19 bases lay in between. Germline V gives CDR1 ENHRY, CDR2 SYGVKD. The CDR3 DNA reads TGTGCCATCAGTGTGGGCAGGGGAGGGGGAAGGAACACTGAAGCTTTCTTT. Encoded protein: CAISVGRGGGRNTEAFF.

The CDR3 spells CASSQLYRASGDEQFF. The CDR3, as DNA: TGCGCCAGCAGCCAACTATACCGAGCCAGCGGGGATGAGCAGTTCTTC. The rearrangement uses TRBV4-1 and TRBJ2-1, with 7 bases lining up with TRBD2. The germline gives CDR1 MGHRA, CDR2 YSYEKL. Trimming removed 2 bases from V and 8 bases from J; junction bases left unmatched: 12. The CDR3 is made up of 16 amino acids.

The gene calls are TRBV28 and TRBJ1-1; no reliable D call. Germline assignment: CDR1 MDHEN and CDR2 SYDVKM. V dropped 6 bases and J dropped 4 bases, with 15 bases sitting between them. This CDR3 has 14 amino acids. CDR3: CASRRPGRSTEAFF. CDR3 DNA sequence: TGTGCCAGCAGGCGCCCGGGAAGGAGCACTGAAGCTTTCTTT.

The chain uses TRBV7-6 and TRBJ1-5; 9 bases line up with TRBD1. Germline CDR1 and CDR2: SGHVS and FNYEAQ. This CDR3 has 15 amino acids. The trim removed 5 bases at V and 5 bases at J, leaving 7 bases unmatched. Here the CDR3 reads CASSPTGTGHQPQHF. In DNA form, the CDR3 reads TGTGCCAGCAGCCCCACCGGGACAGGGCATCAGCCCCAGCATTTT.

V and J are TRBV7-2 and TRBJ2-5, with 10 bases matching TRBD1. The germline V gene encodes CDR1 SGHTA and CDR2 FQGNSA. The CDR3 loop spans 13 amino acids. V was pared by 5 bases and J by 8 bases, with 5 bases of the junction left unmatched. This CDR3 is CASSRGTGETQYF. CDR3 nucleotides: TGTGCCAGCAGCCGCGGGACAGGGGAAACCCAGTACTTC. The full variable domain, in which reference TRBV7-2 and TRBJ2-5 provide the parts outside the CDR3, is GAGVSQSPSNKVTEKGKDVELRCDPISGHTALYWYRQSLGQGLEFLIYFQGNSAPDKSGLPSDRFSAERTGGSVSTLTIQRTQQEDSAVYLCASSRGTGETQYFGPGTRLLVL.

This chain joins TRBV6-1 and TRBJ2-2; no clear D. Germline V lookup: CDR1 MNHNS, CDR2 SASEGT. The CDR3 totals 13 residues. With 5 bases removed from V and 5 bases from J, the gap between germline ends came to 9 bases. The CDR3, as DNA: TGTGCCAGCAGTCTAACGAGGACCGGGGAGCTGTTTTTT. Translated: CASSLTRTGELFF.

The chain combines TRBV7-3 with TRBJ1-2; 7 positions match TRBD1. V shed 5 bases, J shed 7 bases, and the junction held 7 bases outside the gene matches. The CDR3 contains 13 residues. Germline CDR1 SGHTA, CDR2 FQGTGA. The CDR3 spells CASSGQGEAGYTF. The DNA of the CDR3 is TGTGCCAGCAGCGGGCAGGGGGAGGCTGGCTACACCTTC.

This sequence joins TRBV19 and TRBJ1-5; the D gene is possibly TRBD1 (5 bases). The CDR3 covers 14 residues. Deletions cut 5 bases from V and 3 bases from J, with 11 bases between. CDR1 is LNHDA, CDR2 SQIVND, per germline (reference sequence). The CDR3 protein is CASSLRGDNQPQHF. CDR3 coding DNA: TGTGCCAGTAGTTTGCGGGGGGACAATCAGCCCCAGCATTTT. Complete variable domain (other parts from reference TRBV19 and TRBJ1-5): DGGITQSPKYLFRKEGQNVTLSCEQNLNHDAMYWYRQDPGQGLRLIYYSQIVNDFQKGDIAEGYSVSREKKESFPLTVTSAQKNPTAFYLCASSLRGDNQPQHFGDGTRLSIL.

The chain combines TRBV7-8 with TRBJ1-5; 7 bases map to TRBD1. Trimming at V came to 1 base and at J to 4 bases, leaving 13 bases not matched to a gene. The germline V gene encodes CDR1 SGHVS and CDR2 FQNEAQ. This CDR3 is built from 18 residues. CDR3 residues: CASSLVERRTGLNQPQHF. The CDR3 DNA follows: TGTGCCAGCAGCTTAGTGGAGAGACGGACAGGCCTAAATCAGCCCCAGCATTTT.

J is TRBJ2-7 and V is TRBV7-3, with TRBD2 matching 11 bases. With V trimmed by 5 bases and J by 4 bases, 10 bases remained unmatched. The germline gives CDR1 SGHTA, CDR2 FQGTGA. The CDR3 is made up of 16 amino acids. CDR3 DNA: TGTGCCAGCAGCCCTTCACCCGGGACTAGCGGTTACGAGCAGTACTTC. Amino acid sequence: CASSPSPGTSGYEQYF.

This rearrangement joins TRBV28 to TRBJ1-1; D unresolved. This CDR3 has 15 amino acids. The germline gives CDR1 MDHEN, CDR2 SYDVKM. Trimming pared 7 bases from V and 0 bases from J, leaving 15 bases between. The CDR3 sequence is CASTPTGRLNTEAFF. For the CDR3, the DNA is TGTGCCAGCACCCCTACGGGTCGGCTGAACACTGAAGCTTTCTTT. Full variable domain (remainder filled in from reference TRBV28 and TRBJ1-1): DVKVTQSSRYLVKRTGEKVFLECVQDMDHENMFWYRQDPGLGLRLIYFSYDVKMKEKGDIPEGYSVSREKKERFSLILESASTNQTSMYLCASTPTGRLNTEAFFGQGTRLTVV.

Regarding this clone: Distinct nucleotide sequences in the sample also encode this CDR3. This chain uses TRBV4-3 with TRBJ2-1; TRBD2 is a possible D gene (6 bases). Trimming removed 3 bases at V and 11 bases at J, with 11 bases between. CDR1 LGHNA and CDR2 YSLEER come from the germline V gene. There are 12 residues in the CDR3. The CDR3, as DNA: TGCGCCAGCAGCCAGGATGGGGGGAAGCAGTTCTTC. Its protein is CASSQDGGKQFF.

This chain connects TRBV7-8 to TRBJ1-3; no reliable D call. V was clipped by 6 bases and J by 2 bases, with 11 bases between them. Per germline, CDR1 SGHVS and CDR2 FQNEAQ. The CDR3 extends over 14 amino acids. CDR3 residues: CASRAGRAGNTIYF. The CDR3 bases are TGTGCCAGCAGGGCCGGGAGGGCTGGAAACACCATATATTTT.

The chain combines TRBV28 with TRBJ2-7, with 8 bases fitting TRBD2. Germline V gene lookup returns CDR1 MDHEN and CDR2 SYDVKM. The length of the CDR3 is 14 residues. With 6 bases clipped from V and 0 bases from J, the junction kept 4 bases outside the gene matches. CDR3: CASSRGGSSYEQYF. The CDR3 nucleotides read TGTGCCAGCAGCCGCGGGGGGAGCTCCTACGAGCAGTACTTC.